The 13 T cell receptor beta chains below all came from one sample that was sequenced in a study of cytomegalovirus exposure and HLA in healthy donors. PCR employed 60 Vbeta and 13 Jbeta primers. Profiling relied on immunoSEQ multiplex PCR, and the TCRdb table lists in-frame clones only, not all of them. The sample consists of just over 150,000 clones, 60% to 80% of them appearing once. Sequenced material: PBMCs. The receptors shown here come from a woman between 45 and 65 years old in good health and CMV-seropositive.

The chain links TRBV25-1 to TRBJ2-7, with TRBD1 matching 10 bases. CDR1 is MGHDK, CDR2 SYGVNS, per germline. The CDR3 length is 15 residues. V dropped 2 bases and J dropped 4; count of bases not matched to a gene: 5. CDR3: CASSEDRGLGYEQYF. In DNA, the CDR3 is TGTGCCAGCAGTGAAGACAGGGGGCTTGGGTACGAGCAGTACTTC.

This chain connects TRBV6-1 to TRBJ1-6; D is uncertain. V lost 1 base, J lost 6 bases, and 10 bases lay in between. Per germline, CDR1 MNHNS and CDR2 SASEGT. The CDR3 runs 15 residues. CDR3 nucleotide sequence: TGTGCCAGCAGTGAAGTTAAACAGTCTAATTCACCCCTCCACTTT. Translation gives CASSEVKQSNSPLHF.

The rearrangement joins TRBV6-4 to TRBJ2-2; D not certain. Per the germline V gene, CDR1 is MRHNA and CDR2 is SNTAGT. The CDR3 runs to 15 residues. V was pared by 5 bases and J by 5 bases, with 15 bases between. The CDR3 loop reads CASSPASTRTGELFF. CDR3 nucleotide sequence: TGTGCCAGCAGTCCTGCGTCTACGAGAACCGGGGAGCTGTTTTTT.

V is TRBV4-1 and J is TRBJ2-1, with TRBD2 matching over 12 bases. V lost 4 bases, J lost 5 bases, and 3 bases stayed unmatched. Germline CDR1 reads MGHRA; CDR2 reads YSYEKL. CDR3 length: 15 residues. The CDR3 DNA sequence: TGCGCCAGCAGCCGGGGACTAGCGGGCAACAATGAGCAGTTCTTC. Encoded protein: CASSRGLAGNNEQFF.

The V call is TRBV13, the J call TRBJ2-1, with a tentative D call TRBD2 (5 bases). Germline V CDR1 and CDR2: PRHDT, FYEKMQ (reference sequence). V was trimmed by 1 base and J by 0 bases, leaving 7 bases between them. The CDR3 extends over 15 amino acids. DNA of the CDR3: TGTGCCAGCAGCTTAGCCGACTACTCCTACAATGAGCAGTTCTTC. This sequence encodes CASSLADYSYNEQFF. Full variable domain (outside the CDR3, taken from reference TRBV13 and TRBJ2-1): AAGVIQSPRHLIKEKRETATLKCYPIPRHDTVYWYQQGPGQDPQFLISFYEKMQSDKGSIPDRFSAQQFSDYHSELNMSSLELGDSALYFCASSLADYSYNEQFFGPGTRLTVL.

This clone was seen once. This chain connects TRBV18 to TRBJ2-2, with D perhaps matching TRBD2 (6 bases). The CDR3 is 16 amino acids. The V end was cut by 3 bases, the J end by 1 base, with 12 bases between. Germline V CDR1 and CDR2: KGHSH, LQKENI. CDR3 sequence reads: CASSPLGGMNTGELFF. For the CDR3, the DNA is TGTGCCAGCTCACCTTTGGGCGGGATGAACACCGGGGAGCTGTTTTTT.

The V call is TRBV7-8, the J call TRBJ1-6; 11 nucleotides align to TRBD1. The CDR3 length is 17 residues. V was pared by 5 bases and J by 6 bases, with 9 bases of the junction left unmatched. Germline CDR1 is SGHVS and CDR2 is FQNEAQ. The CDR3 protein is CASSLPGQGASNSPLHF. CDR3 DNA: TGTGCCAGCAGCCTCCCCGGACAGGGGGCGAGTAATTCACCCCTCCACTTT. Complete variable domain (other parts from reference TRBV7-8 and TRBJ1-6): GAGVSQSPRYKVAKRGQDVALRCDPISGHVSLFWYQQALGQGPEFLTYFQNEAQLDKSGLPSDRFFAERPEGSVSTLKIQRTQQEDSAVYLCASSLPGQGASNSPLHFGNGTRLTVT.

The rearrangement uses TRBV7-2 and TRBJ2-3; D call uncertain. The CDR3 consists of 14 residues. Trimming took off 5 bases at V and 4 bases at J, with 13 bases between the two ends. Looked up from germline, CDR1 is SGHTA and CDR2 is FQGNSA. The CDR3 DNA reads TGTGCCAGCAGCCAGCTAGAGGCGTCAGATACGCAGTATTTT. Translation: CASSQLEASDTQYF.

This clone was counted between two and nine times. The chain couples TRBV19 to TRBJ2-2; 10 bases are a match to TRBD1. This CDR3 is 15 amino acids long. CDR1 LNHDA and CDR2 SQIVND come from the germline V gene (reference sequence). V gave up 5 bases and J gave up 7 bases; unmatched junction bases: 7. The CDR3 protein is CASSPRQGAVGELFF. As DNA, the CDR3 is TGTGCCAGTAGTCCAAGACAGGGGGCGGTCGGGGAGCTGTTTTTT.

The gene calls are TRBV2 and TRBJ2-7; 9 nucleotides agree with TRBD1. Trimming cost V 4 bases and J 5 bases; bases outside gene matches: 6. Germline CDR1 is SNHLY and CDR2 is FYNNEI. CDR3 length: 14 amino acids. CDR3 amino acids: CASSAGTGNHEQYF. The CDR3 nucleotides read TGTGCCAGCAGTGCCGGGACAGGGAACCACGAGCAGTACTTC.

CDR3 bases: TGCGCCAGCAGCCAGGGGACAGCCTACAATGAGCAGTTCTTC. Translated, it gives CASSQGTAYNEQFF. The rearrangement joins TRBV5-1 to TRBJ2-1, with 7 bases aligning to TRBD1. Germline trimming cut 4 bases from V and 2 bases from J; bases unmatched to any gene: 3. The CDR3 is 14 residues long. The germline gives CDR1 SGHRS, CDR2 YFSETQ.

The chain links TRBV25-1 to TRBJ2-5; 8 bases fit TRBD2. The CDR3 is 15 residues long. With V trimmed by 5 bases and J by 5 bases, 10 bases remained unmatched. Germline V CDR1 and CDR2: MGHDK, SYGVNS. The CDR3 region has the DNA TGTGCCAGCAGTCCTCGACTGGGCGGGAGGGAGACCCAGTACTTC. Protein sequence: CASSPRLGGRETQYF.

The chain employs TRBV7-9 and TRBJ1-2, with a possible D match to TRBD1 (5 bases). Germline V gene lookup returns CDR1 SEHNR and CDR2 FQNEAQ (reference sequence). V was cut by 5 bases and J by 5 bases, with 15 bases left in between. The CDR3 length is 14 residues. The CDR3 DNA is TGTGCCAGCAGCCGGGGGGGGGTCCAGTATGGCTACACCTTC. Amino acid sequence: CASSRGGVQYGYTF.